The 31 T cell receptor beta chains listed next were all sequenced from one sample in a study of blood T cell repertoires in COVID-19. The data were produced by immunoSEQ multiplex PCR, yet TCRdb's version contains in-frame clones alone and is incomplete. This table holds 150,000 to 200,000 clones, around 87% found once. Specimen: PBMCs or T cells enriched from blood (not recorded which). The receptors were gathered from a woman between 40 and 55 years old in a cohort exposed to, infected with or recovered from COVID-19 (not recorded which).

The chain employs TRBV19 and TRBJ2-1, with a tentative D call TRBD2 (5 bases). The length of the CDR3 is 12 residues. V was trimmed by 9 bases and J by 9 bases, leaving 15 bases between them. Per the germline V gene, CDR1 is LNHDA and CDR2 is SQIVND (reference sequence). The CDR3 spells CARVTRKPEQFF. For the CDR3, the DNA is TGTGCCAGAGTAACTAGGAAACCTGAGCAGTTCTTC.

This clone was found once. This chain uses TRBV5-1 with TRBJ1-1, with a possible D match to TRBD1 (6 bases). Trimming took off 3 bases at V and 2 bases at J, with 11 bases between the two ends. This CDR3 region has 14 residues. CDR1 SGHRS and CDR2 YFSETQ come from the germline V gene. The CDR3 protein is CASSSGQPNTEAFF. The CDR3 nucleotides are TGCGCCAGCAGCTCCGGACAGCCAAACACTGAAGCTTTCTTT.

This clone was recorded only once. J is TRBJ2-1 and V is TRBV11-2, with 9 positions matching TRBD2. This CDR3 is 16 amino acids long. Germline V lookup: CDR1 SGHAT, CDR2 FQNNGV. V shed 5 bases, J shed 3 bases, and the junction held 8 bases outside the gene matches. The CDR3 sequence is CASSHGLRGGYNEQFF. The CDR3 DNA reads TGTGCCAGCAGCCACGGTTTGCGGGGGGGCTACAATGAGCAGTTCTTC.

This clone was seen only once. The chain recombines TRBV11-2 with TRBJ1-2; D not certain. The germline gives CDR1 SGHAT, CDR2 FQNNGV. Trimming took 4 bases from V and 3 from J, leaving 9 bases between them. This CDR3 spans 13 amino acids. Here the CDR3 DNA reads TGTGCCAGCAGCTCAAGAGGAGACTATGGCTACACCTTC. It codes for CASSSRGDYGYTF.

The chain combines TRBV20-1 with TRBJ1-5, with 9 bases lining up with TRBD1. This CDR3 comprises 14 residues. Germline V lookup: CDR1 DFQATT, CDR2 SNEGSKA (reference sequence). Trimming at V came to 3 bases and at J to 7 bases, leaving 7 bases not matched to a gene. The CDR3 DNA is TGCAGTGCTAGTCCACAGGGGGCTGTGCAGCCCCAGCATTTT. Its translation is CSASPQGAVQPQHF.

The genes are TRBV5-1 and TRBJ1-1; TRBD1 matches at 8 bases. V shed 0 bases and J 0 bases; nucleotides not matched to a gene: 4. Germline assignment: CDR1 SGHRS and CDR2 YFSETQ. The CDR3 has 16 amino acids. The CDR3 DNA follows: TGCGCCAGCAGCTTGGGCAGGGGGCGTATGAACACTGAAGCTTTCTTT. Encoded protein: CASSLGRGRMNTEAFF.

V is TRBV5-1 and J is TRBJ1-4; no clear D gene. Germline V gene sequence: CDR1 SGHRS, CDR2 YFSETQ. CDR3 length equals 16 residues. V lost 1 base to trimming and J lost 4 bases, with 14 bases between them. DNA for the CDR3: TGCGCCAGCAGCTTGTTATCGGTCGGGGTTAATGAAAAACTGTTTTTT. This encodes CASSLLSVGVNEKLFF.

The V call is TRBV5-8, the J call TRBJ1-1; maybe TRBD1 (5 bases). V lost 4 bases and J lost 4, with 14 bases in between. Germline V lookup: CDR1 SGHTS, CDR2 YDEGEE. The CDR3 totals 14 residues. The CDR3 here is CASSPGLMGTEAFF. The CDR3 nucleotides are TGTGCCAGCAGCCCGGGACTAATGGGCACTGAAGCTTTCTTT.

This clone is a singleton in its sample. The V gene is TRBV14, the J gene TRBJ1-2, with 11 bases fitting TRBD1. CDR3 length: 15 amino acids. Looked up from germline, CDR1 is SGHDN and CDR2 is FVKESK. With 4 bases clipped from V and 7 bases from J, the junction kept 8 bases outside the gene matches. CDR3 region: CASSLAGQGASGYTF. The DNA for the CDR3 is TGTGCCAGCAGCCTAGCAGGACAGGGGGCCAGTGGCTACACCTTC.

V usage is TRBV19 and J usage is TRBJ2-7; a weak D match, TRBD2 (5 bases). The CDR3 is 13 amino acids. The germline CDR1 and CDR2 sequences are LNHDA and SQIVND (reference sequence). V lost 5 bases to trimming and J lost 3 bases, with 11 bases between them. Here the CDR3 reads CASSLDFYYEQYF. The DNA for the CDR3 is TGTGCCAGTAGTTTGGACTTTTACTACGAGCAGTACTTC.

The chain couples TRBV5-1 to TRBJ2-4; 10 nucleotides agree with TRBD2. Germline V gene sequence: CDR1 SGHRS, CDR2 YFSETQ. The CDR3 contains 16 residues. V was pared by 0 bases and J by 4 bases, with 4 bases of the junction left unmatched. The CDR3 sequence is CASSLAGLAEKNIQYF. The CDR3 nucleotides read TGCGCCAGCAGCTTGGCCGGACTAGCGGAGAAAAACATTCAGTACTTC.

CDR3 residues: CASSPRSTGQNTGELFF. As DNA, the CDR3 is TGTGCCAGCTCACCAAGATCGACAGGTCAGAACACCGGGGAGCTGTTTTTT. The V gene is TRBV18, the J gene TRBJ2-2; the D gene is possibly TRBD1 (6 bases). Germline CDR1 is KGHSH and CDR2 is LQKENI. Deletions cut 2 bases from V and 1 base from J, with 14 bases between. The CDR3 extends over 17 amino acids. Supplemented by reference TRBV18 and TRBJ2-2, the full variable domain reads NAGVMQNPRHLVRRRGQEARLRCSPMKGHSHVYWYRQLPEEGLKFMVYLQKENIIDESGMPKERFSAEFPKEGPSILRIQQVVRGDSAAYFCASSPRSTGQNTGELFFGEGSRLTVL.

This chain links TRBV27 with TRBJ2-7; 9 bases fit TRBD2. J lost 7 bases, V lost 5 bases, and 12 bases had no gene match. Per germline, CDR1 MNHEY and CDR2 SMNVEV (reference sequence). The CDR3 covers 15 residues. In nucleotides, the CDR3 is TGTGCCAGCAGTATAACCCCTAGCGGGGCTGGGGAGCAGTACTTC. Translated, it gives CASSITPSGAGEQYF.

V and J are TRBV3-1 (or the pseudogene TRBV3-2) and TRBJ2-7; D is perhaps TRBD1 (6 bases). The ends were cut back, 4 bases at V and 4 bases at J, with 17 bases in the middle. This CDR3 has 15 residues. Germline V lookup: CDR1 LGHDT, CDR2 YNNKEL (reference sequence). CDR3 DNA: TGTGCCAGCAGCCGGACAGCCATGGTAATGTACGAGCAGTACTTC. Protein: CASSRTAMVMYEQYF.

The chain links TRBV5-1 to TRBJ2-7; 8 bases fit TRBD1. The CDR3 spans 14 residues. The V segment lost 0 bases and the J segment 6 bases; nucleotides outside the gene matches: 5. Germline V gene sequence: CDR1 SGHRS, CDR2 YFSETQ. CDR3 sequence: CASSLGQGHLEQYF. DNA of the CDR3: TGCGCCAGCAGCTTGGGACAGGGGCACCTCGAGCAGTACTTC.

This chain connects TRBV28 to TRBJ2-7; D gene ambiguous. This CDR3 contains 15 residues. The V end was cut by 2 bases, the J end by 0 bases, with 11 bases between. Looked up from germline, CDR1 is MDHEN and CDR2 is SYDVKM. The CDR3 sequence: CASSLATVPSYEQYF. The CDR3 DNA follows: TGTGCCAGCAGTTTAGCCACAGTGCCCTCCTACGAGCAGTACTTC.

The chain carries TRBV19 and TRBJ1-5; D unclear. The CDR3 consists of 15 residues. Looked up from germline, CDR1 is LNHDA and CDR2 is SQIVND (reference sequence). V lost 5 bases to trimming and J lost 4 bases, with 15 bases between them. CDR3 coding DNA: TGTGCCAGTAGTTCCCACCAGCAACTAAATCAGCCCCAGCATTTT. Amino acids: CASSSHQQLNQPQHF.

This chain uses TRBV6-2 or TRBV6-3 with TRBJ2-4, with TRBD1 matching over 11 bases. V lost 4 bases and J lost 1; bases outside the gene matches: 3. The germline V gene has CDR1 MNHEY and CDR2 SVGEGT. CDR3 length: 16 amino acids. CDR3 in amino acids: CASSSWTGGAKNIQYF. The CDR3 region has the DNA TGTGCCAGCAGTTCCTGGACAGGGGGCGCCAAAAACATTCAGTACTTC.

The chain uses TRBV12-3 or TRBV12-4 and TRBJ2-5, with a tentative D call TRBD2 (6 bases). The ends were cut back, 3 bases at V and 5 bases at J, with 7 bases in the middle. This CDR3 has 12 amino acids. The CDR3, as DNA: TGTGCCAGCAGTTTGGAGGGCGAGACCCAGTACTTC. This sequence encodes CASSLEGETQYF.

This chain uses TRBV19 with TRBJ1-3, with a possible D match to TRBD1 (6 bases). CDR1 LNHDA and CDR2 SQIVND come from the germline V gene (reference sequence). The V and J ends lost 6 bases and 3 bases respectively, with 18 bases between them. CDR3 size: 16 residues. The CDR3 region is CASRTQGPSIGNTIYF. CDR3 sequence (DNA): TGTGCCAGTAGGACACAGGGTCCTTCGATTGGAAACACCATATATTTT.

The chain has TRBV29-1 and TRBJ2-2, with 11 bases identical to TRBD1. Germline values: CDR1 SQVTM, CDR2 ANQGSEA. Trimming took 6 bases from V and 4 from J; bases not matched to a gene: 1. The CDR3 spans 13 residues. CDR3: CSVGQGATGELFF. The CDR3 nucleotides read TGCAGCGTCGGACAGGGGGCCACCGGGGAGCTGTTTTTT.

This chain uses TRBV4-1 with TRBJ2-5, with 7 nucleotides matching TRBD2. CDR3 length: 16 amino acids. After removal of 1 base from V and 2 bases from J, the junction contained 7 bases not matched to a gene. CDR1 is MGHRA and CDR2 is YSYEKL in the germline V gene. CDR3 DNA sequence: TGCGCCAGCAGCCAAGTCGGCCTAGCGGATCAAGAGACCCAGTACTTC. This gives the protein CASSQVGLADQETQYF.

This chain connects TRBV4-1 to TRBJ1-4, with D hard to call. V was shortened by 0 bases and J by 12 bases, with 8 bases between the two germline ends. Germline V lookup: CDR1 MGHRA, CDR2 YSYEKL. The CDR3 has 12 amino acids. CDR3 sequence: CASSQDQLELFF. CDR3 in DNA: TGCGCCAGCAGCCAAGATCAGTTGGAACTGTTTTTT.

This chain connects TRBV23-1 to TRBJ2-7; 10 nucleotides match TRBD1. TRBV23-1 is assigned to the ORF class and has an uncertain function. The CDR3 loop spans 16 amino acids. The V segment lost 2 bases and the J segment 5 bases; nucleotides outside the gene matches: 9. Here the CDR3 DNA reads TGCGCCAGCAGTCAAGGGACAGGGGATAAGTTCGACGAGCAGTACTTC. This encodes CASSQGTGDKFDEQYF.

DNA of the CDR3: TGCGCCAGCAGCCAAGATCAGGGGAGCGGAGAGACCCAGTACTTC. Protein: CASSQDQGSGETQYF. The V call is TRBV4-3, the J call TRBJ2-5; a weak D match, TRBD1 (6 bases). CDR3 size: 15 residues. From germline, CDR1 is LGHNA and CDR2 YSLEER. The germline V and J ends were trimmed by 0 bases and 4 bases, with 12 bases remaining between them.

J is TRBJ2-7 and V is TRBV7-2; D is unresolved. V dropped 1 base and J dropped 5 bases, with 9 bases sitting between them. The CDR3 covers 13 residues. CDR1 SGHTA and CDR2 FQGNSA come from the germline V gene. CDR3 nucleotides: TGTGCCAGCAGCTTAGATACTCCCGACGAGCAGTACTTC. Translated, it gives CASSLDTPDEQYF.

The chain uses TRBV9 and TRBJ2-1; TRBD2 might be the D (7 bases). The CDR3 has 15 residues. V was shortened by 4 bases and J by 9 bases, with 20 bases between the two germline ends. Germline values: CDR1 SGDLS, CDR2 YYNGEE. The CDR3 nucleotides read TGTGCCAGCAGCTCACCACTGGGGGCGGGGGCTGAGCAGTTCTTC. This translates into CASSSPLGAGAEQFF.

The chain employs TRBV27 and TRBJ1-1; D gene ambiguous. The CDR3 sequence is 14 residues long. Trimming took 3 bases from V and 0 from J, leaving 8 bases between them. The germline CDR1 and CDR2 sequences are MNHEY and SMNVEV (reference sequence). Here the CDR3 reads CASSFGDMNTEAFF. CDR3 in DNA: TGTGCCAGCAGTTTCGGCGACATGAACACTGAAGCTTTCTTT.

DNA of the CDR3: TGTGCCAGCAGTTTATCCCTGGGGCTTGAAGCTTTCTTT. It translates to CASSLSLGLEAFF. This chain joins TRBV27 and TRBJ1-1; tentatively, D is TRBD1 (5 bases). Trimming stripped 0 bases from V and 7 bases from J, with 9 bases between. The CDR3 is 13 amino acids. Germline-derived CDR1 and CDR2 are MNHEY and SMNVEV (reference sequence).

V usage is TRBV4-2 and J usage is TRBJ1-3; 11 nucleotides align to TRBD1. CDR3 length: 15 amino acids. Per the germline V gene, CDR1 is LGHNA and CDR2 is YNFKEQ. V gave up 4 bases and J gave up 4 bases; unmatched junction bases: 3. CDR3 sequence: CASSRDRGSGNTIYF. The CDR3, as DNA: TGTGCCAGCAGCCGGGACAGGGGGTCCGGAAACACCATATATTTT.

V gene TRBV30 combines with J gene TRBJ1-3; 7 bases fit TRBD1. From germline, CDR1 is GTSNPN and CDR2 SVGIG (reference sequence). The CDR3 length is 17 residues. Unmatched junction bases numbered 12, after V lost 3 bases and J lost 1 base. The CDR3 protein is CAWRGPGQSSSGNTIYF. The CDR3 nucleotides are TGTGCCTGGAGGGGCCCGGGACAGAGTTCTTCTGGAAACACCATATATTTT.